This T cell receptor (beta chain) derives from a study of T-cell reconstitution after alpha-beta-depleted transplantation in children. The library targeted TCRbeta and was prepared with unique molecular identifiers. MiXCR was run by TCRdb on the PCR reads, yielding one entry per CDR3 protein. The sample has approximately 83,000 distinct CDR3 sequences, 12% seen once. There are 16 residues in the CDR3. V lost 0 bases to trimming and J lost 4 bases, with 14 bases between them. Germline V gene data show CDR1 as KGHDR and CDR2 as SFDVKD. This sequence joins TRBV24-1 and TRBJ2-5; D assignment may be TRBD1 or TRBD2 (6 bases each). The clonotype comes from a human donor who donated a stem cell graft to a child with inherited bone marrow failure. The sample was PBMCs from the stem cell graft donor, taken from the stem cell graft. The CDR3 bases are TGTGCCACCAGTGATTTGGGGGGGCGCGGCGGAGAGACCCAGTACTTC. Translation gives CATSDLGGRGGETQYF.